What follows is one T cell receptor (beta chain) and its context. This entry comes from a study of T cells in Graves' hyperthyroidism and ophthalmopathy. The CDR3 spans 14 residues. Germline CDR1 is SGHDT and CDR2 is YYEEEE. The germline V and J ends were trimmed by 2 bases and 0 bases, with 6 bases remaining between them. Amplification of TCR beta CDR3 regions used RNA as the template. HTBI primers were employed in a first-round RT-PCR of the TCR CDR3. In TCRdb, the multiplex PCR reads were re-called with MiXCR into one record per CDR3 protein. The sample has some 620,000 distinct CDR3 sequences, around 15% seen once.

The chain uses TRBV5-6 and TRBJ1-3; D is possibly TRBD1 (5 bases). The sample taken for sequencing was blood. This clonotype was sampled from a woman between 25 and 40 years old with Graves' hyperthyroidism. The chain's CDR3 is CASSLQVSGNTIYF. DNA of the CDR3: TGTGCCAGCAGCTTACAGGTCTCTGGAAACACCATATATTTT.